The rows below give T cell receptor beta chains drawn from one sample of a study of post-analysis software for immune sequencing data. TCRdb called the PCR reads again in MiXCR, with one record for every CDR3 protein. This sample has hundreds of thousands of distinct CDR3 sequences; 53% occur once, and the top ten carry roughly 4.4%. Input material: blood. Receptor source: a girl aged 5-17 years with multiple sclerosis. CDR3s leave out the opening cysteine and the closing phenylalanine or tryptophan.

TRBJ1-2	TRBV24-1	ATSDLRNRRRSYGYT
TRBJ2-3	TRBV20-1	SAYPLAGGTDTQY
TRBJ1-2	TRBV20-1	SAERLGDSSYGYT
-	TRBV5-1	ASSCYRGVYEQY
TRBJ2-7	TRBV5-6	ASSFRRSSYEQY
TRBJ2-3	TRBV5-1	ASSLDTSGTYTDTQY
TRBJ1-5	TRBV11-2	ASSTHVPQH
TRBJ2-7	TRBV20-1	SARYRVNEQY
TRBJ2-7	TRBV10-3	AISENRYEQY
TRBJ1-1	TRBV5-1	ASSPRDRSMNTEAF
TRBJ2-1	TRBV7-9	ASSLIGTSDRNEQF
TRBJ2-1	TRBV6-5	ASSLRTSVSEQF
TRBJ2-3	TRBV2	ASSELGTDTQY
TRBJ2-7	TRBV12-3/TRBV12-4	ASSFSSGSYEQY
TRBJ1-2	TRBV15	ATSTLPGQAINYGYT
TRBJ2-1	TRBV12-3/TRBV12-4	ASSSSGGAGYNEQF
TRBJ2-7	TRBV5-1	ASSYARREGGEQY
TRBJ2-7	TRBV7-6	ASSPGTSGGGYEQY
TRBJ1-2	TRBV6-5	ASSFLQFSSGYGYT